This record concerns one T cell receptor beta chain sequence. These data are taken from a study of cytomegalovirus exposure and HLA in healthy donors. The study ran its PCR with 60 Vbeta and 13 Jbeta primers. TCRdb's table, derived via immunoSEQ multiplex PCR, lists solely in-frame clones and lacks some. This repertoire shows around 170,000 clones, over 80% found once; its top ten account for 6.3%. Germline-derived CDR1 and CDR2 are KGHSH and LQKENI. Deletions cut 2 bases from V and 5 bases from J, with 15 bases between. CDR3 length equals 16 residues. Sequenced sample: PBMCs. The source is a man between 40 and 49 years old in good health and CMV-seropositive. The chain recombines TRBV18 with TRBJ2-2; maybe TRBD2 (6 bases). DNA of the CDR3: TGTGCCAGCTCACCAGGGGGGTTGGTTCGGACCGGGGAGCTGTTTTTT. This encodes CASSPGGLVRTGELFF.